The present T cell receptor (beta chain) was sequenced within a study of T cells in Graves' hyperthyroidism and ophthalmopathy (dated by TCRdb to the late 2010s). Looking at the study overall: To identify TCR V-J signatures that set the groups apart, the researchers used a discovery cohort of 100 patients, made up of 40 to 45 with Graves' ophthalmopathy and about 60 with stable Graves' hyperthyroidism. Prospective prediction of ophthalmopathy was tested in an independent validation cohort of 18 hyperthyroidism patients and some 17 patients who later progressed to ophthalmopathy. For training and testing, the approximately 92 patients in the discovery cohort were randomly divided in a 7:3 ratio. The study also compared thyroid tissue and blood T-cell repertoires from about six Graves' hyperthyroidism patients. After blood sampling, hyperthyroidism patients were treated with methimazole at a starting dose of 30 mg daily, and ophthalmopathy patients were treated with high-dose intravenous methylprednisolone. The paper describes TCR Vbeta CDR3 sequencing of more than 120 peripheral blood samples, made up of under 50 ophthalmopathy patients, around 78 hyperthyroidism patients and 17 progressor patients.

What the authors observed across the whole study: In validation, progression to ophthalmopathy was predicted by the model with 55% to 71% sensitivity and 72.22% specificity, a median of around 6.5 months before onset. No statistical method was used to fix the sample size in advance, and group allocation was not hidden from the investigators. In cross-validation, a model built on a 13 V-J signature told ophthalmopathy apart from stable hyperthyroidism with approximately 91% sensitivity and 81% to 82% specificity, and in testing the same model reached 80%/75%. Most expanded thyroid clonotypes (frequency above 0.001) were also detected in blood, suggesting blood repertoires may reflect thyroid immune responses.

From the germline V gene (reference sequence), CDR1 is SEHNR and CDR2 is FQNEAQ. The CDR3, cysteine through phenylalanine, is 11 amino acids long. Only CDR3 DNA remains: 33 bases, in frame from the first base. V loses 3 bases, J loses 7 bases, and the germline ends lie 7 bases apart. Graves' hyperthyroidism was defined as stable when no progression to ophthalmopathy occurred over 18 months of follow-up. The hyperthyroidism patients were between 18 and 65 years old and newly diagnosed, with a disease duration of less than 2 months. Any patient with an uncontrolled infection, another autoimmune disease, pregnancy or lactation was excluded. Diagnoses were based on clinical symptoms, serum thyroxine and TRAb, thyroid ultrasound and orbital computed tomography. Total RNA was extracted with Trizol reagent, and quality was checked on an Agilent 2100 Bioanalyzer. Comment on this clonotype: Its binding antigen is unknown. No base-level quality is on record; no much larger clone is a single base apart.

The TCR beta CDR3 regions were amplified from RNA transcripts. The TCR CDR3 was subjected to a first round of RT-PCR using the HTBI primer set and the Qiagen OneStep RT-PCR kit. A second multiplex PCR round built the libraries, followed by size selection and purification. The libraries were sequenced on an Illumina HiSeq2000 using paired-end 100 bp reads. The paper's processing steps were these. Raw data were processed with SOAPnuke, discarding reads with adapters, uncalled bases, mean Phred below 15, or no exact constant-primer or identifier match. COPE v1.2.5 was used to merge the high-quality paired reads, and each unique nucleotide sequence was defined as a clonotype. MiTCR v1.1 was used to align the clonotypes against IMGT TRBV, TRBD and TRBJ reference segments. The analysis was restricted to V-J combinations with a frequency above 0.0001, which together covered roughly 99% of the repertoires. A TCS score was defined as the ratio of F50 (clonal expansion) to E x V (chaos), with BLOSUM62-based TCRdist applied between CDR3 peptides within each V-J. Welch's t-statistics and random forest reduced approximately 520 V-J features to 10 to 15, which were used in a naive Bayes classifier (R e1071). The Morisita-Horn index was used to measure how similar the thyroid and blood repertoires were. TCRdb passed the public sequencing reads through fastp at Q25 and MiXCR, retaining productive beta sequences. Rows with one shared CDR3 protein collapse into an entry with the most common genes and DNA. In this record, the V and J calls reflect TCRdb's handling and not the investigators' own analysis. The sample yields tens of thousands of distinct CDR3 sequences; approximately 50% were counted once. The top ten hold around a third of the sample.

The sequencing input was peripheral blood or thyroid tissue (not recorded which). The TCR originated in a man between 18 and 29 years old with Graves' hyperthyroidism. Rearrangement joined TRBV7-9 to TRBJ2-7; the D call is tentative, TRBD1 or TRBD2, as each matches 5 bases. CDR3 reads: CASSLGVEQYF. The DNA is TGTGCCAGCAGCTTGGGGGTTGAGCAGTACTTC.